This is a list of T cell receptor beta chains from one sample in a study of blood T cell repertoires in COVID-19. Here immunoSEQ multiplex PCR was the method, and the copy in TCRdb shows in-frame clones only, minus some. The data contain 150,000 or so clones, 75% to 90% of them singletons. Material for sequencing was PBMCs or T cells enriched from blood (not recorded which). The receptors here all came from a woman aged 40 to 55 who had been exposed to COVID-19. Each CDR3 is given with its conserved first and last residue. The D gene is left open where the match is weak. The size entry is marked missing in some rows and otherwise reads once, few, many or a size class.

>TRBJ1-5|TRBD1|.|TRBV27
CASSSGQGSNQPQHF
TGTGCCAGCAGTTCAGGACAGGGGAGCAATCAGCCCCAGCATTTT
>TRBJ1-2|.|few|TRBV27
CASSLHSRDHHYGYTF
TGTGCCAGCAGTTTACATAGCAGGGATCACCACTATGGCTACACCTTC
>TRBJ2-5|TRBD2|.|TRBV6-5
CASSFSSGGARETQYF
TGTGCCAGCAGTTTTTCTAGCGGGGGGGCAAGGGAGACCCAGTACTTC
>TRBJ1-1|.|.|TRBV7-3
CASSFGQLNTEAFF
TGTGCCAGCAGCTTCGGACAGCTTAACACTGAAGCTTTCTTT
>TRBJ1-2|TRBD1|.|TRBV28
CASRPGTGGFRNYGYTF
TGTGCCAGCAGACCCGGGACAGGGGGATTCAGAAACTATGGCTACACCTTC
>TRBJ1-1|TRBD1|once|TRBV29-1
CSVRQGSTEAFF
TGCAGCGTCCGACAGGGGAGCACTGAAGCTTTCTTT
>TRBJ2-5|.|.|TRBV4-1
CASSQELLRGKETQYF
TGCGCCAGCAGCCAAGAATTACTGCGCGGAAAAGAGACCCAGTACTTC
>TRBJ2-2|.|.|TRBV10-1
CASMGSNTGELFF
TGCGCCAGCATGGGCAGCAACACCGGGGAGCTGTTTTTT
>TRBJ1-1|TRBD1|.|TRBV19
CASSLQGKYTEAFF
TGTGCCAGTAGTTTACAGGGGAAGTACACTGAAGCTTTCTTT
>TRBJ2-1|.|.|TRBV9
CASSGGDGPYNEQFF
TGTGCCAGCAGCGGGGGGGACGGTCCCTACAATGAGCAGTTCTTC
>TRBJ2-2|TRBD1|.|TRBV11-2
CASSSPGGGKRELFF
TGTGCCAGCAGCTCTCCAGGGGGCGGTAAAAGGGAGCTGTTTTTT
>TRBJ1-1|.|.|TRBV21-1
CASSSGARTNTEAFF
TGTGCCAGCAGTTCAGGGGCGCGAACGAACACTGAAGCTTTCTTT
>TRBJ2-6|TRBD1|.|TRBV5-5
CASSSTGGITGANVLTF
TGTGCCAGCAGCTCGACAGGGGGCATCACTGGGGCCAACGTCCTGACTTTC
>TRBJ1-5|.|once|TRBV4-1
CASSQARNQPQHF
TGCGCCAGCAGCCAAGCCAGGAATCAGCCCCAGCATTTT
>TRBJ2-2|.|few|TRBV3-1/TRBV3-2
CASSQGEDSRMTGELFF
TGTGCCAGCAGCCAAGGGGAAGACAGCCGAATGACCGGGGAGCTGTTTTTT